This TCR beta chain was retrieved from a study of control samples from healthy donors and cancer patients. TCRdb's copy holds only in-frame clones and misses some; the assay was immunoSEQ multiplex PCR. This sample has about 140,000 clones, with 70% to 90% found just once. The receptor was isolated from a young woman in good health. Sequencing input: blood.

The CDR3 DNA sequence: TGTGCCAGCTCACCTCATAGCAATCAGCCCCAGCATTTT. Protein sequence: CASSPHSNQPQHF. The rearrangement joins TRBV18 to TRBJ1-5; D unresolved. V shed 3 bases and J shed 0 bases, with 3 bases lying between them. The germline V gene encodes CDR1 KGHSH and CDR2 LQKENI. The CDR3 has 13 amino acids.